This T cell receptor (beta chain) stems from a study of post-analysis software for immune sequencing data. Study information: Patients had relapsing-remitting, secondary progressive or progressive-relapsing multiple sclerosis; some lacked subtype. General study findings and limits: About five TRBV segments appeared more often in patients than in controls, and TRBV5-6, TRBV5-1 and TRBV20-1 were among these. Controls significantly exceeded multiple sclerosis patients in normalized Chao1 diversity.

Prepared libraries of TCR beta cDNA carried unique molecular identifiers. Input amounts of roughly 0.85 to 11 million T cells were used. These gave around 500,000 cDNA molecules, so each molecule approximated one T cell. TCRdb itself ran the PCR reads through MiXCR, one entry per CDR3 protein. The profile covers hundreds of thousands of distinct CDR3 sequences, with around 40% appearing a single time and 9% to 13% taken by the ten largest. Per the germline V gene, CDR1 is MNHEY and CDR2 is SVGEGT. Between the trimmed V and J ends, which lost 0 bases and 0 bases, there was a span of 6 bases. The CDR3 length is 15 residues. Note on this clonotype: As yet, its antigen is unknown.

This receptor was obtained from a girl between 5 and 17 years old with multiple sclerosis. The chain combines TRBV6-2 or TRBV6-3 with TRBJ1-5; D gene uncertain. The specimen sequenced was blood. The DNA of the CDR3 is TGTGCCAGCAGTTACTCGGCTTATAGCAATCAGCCCCAGCATTTT. It specifies CASSYSAYSNQPQHF.